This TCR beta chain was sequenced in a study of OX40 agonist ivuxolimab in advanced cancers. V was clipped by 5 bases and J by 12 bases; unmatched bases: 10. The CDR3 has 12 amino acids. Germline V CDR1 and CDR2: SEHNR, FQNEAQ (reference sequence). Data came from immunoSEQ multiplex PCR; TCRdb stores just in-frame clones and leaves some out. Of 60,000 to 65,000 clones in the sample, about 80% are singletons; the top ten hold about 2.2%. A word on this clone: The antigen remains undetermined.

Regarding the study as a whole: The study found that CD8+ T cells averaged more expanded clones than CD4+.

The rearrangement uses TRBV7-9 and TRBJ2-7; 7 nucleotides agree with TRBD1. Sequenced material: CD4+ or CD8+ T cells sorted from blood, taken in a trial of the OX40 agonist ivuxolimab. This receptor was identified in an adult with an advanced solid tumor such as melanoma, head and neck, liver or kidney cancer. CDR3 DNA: TGTGCCAGCAGCCCCGGACAGGCGTCCCTGTACTTC. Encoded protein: CASSPGQASLYF.